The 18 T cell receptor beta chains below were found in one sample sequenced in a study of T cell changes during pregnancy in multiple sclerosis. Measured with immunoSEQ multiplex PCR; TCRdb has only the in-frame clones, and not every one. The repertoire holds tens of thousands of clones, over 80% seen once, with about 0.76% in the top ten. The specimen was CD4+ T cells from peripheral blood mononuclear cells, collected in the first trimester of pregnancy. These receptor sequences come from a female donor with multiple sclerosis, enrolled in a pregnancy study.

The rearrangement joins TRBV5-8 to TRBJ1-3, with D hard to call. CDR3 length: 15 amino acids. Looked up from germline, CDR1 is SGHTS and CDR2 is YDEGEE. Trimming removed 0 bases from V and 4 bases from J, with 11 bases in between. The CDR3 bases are TGTGCCAGCAGCTTGGTGGCGGTCCCCGGAAACACCATATATTTT. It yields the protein CASSLVAVPGNTIYF. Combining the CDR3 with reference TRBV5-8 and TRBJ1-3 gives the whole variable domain EAGVTQSPTHLIKTRGQQATLRCSPISGHTSVYWYQQALGLGLQFLLWYDEGEERNRGNFPPRFSGRQFPNYSSELNVNALELEDSALYLCASSLVAVPGNTIYFGEGSWLTVV.

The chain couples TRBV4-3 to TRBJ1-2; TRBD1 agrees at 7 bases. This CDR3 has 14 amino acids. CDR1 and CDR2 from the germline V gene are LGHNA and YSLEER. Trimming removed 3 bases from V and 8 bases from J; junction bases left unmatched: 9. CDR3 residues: CASSQEDRLSGYTF. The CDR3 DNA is TGCGCCAGCAGCCAGGAGGACAGGTTGAGCGGCTACACCTTC.

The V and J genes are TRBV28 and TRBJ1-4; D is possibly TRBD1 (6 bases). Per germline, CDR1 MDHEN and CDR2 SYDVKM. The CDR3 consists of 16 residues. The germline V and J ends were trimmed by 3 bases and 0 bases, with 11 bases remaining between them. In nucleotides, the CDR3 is TGTGCCAGCAGTTTTAGGGGGTCCTCAACTAATGAAAAACTGTTTTTT. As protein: CASSFRGSSTNEKLFF.

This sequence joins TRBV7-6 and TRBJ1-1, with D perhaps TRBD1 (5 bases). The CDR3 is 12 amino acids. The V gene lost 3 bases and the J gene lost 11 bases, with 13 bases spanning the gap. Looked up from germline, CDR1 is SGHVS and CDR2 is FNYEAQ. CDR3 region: CASSFTGDDAFF. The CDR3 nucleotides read TGTGCCAGCAGCTTCACGGGGGATGACGCTTTCTTT.

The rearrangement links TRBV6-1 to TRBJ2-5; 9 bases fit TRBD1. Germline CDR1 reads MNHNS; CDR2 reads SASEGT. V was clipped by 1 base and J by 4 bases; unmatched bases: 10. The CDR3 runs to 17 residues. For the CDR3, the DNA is TGTGCCAGCAGTGAAGTCCTGGGACAGGGTTTTCGAGAGACCCAGTACTTC. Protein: CASSEVLGQGFRETQYF.

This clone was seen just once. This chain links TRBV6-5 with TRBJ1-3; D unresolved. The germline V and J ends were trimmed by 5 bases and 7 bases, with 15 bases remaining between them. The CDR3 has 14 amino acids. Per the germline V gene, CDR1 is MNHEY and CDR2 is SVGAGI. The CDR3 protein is CASSGGQIVNTIYF. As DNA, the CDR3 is TGTGCCAGCAGTGGAGGCCAGATCGTGAACACCATATATTTT.

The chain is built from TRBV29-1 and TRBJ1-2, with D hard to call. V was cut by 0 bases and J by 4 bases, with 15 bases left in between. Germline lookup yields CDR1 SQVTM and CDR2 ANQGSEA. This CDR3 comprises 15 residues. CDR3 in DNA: TGCAGCGTTGAAGATGGTGCGCCGGGGAGCTATGGCTACACCTTC. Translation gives CSVEDGAPGSYGYTF.

DNA for the CDR3: TGTGCCAGCAGCTTTCGGCGGGGGGGCAGTGAGCAGTTCTTC. It codes for CASSFRRGGSEQFF. The rearrangement joins TRBV7-9 to TRBJ2-1; 9 bases line up with TRBD2. There are 14 residues in the CDR3. V lost 3 bases to trimming and J lost 9 bases; unmatched junction nucleotides: 6. CDR1 SEHNR and CDR2 FQNEAQ come from the germline V gene (reference sequence).

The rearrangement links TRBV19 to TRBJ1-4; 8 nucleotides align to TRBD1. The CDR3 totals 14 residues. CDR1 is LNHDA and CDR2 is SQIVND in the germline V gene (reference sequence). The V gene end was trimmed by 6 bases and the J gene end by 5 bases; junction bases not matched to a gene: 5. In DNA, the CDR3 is TGTGCCAGTAGGCGGACAGGGATAAATGAAAAACTGTTTTTT. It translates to CASRRTGINEKLFF.

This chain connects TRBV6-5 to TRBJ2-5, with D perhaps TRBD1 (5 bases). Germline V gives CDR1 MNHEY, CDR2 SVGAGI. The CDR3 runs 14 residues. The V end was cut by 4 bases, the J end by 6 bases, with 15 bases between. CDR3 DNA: TGTGCCAGCAGTTTTTCCGAAAGGGGAAAGACCCAGTACTTC. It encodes CASSFSERGKTQYF.

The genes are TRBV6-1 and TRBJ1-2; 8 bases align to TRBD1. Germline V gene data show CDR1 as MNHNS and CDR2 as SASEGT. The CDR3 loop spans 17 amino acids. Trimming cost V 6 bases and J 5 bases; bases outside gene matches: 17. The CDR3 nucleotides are TGTGCCAGCAGAGAACAGGACAGGGCCCTTATGGCTTATGGCTACACCTTC. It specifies CASREQDRALMAYGYTF.

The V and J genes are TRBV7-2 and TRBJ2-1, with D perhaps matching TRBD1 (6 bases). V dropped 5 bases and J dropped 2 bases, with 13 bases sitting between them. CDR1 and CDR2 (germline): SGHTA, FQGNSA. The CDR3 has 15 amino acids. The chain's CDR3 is CASSLGQGPYNEQFF. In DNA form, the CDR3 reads TGTGCCAGCAGCCTGGGGCAGGGGCCCTACAATGAGCAGTTCTTC.

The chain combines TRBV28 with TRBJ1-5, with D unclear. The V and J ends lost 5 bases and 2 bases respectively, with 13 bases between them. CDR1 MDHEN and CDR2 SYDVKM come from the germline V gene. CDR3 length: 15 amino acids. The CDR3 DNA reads TGTGCCAGCAGTCGAGGAGACGGTGGCAATCAGCCCCAGCATTTT. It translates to CASSRGDGGNQPQHF.

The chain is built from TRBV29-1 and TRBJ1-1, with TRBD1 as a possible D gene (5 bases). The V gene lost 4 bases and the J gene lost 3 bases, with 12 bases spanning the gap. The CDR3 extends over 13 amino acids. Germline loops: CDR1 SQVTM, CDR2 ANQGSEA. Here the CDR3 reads CSVAGRQHTEAFF. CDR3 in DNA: TGCAGCGTTGCGGGTCGACAGCACACTGAAGCTTTCTTT. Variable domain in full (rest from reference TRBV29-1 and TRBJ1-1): SAVISQKPSRDICQRGTSLTIQCQVDSQVTMMFWYRQQPGQSLTLIATANQGSEATYESGFVIDKFPISRPNLTFSTLTVSNMSPEDSSIYLCSVAGRQHTEAFFGQGTRLTVV.

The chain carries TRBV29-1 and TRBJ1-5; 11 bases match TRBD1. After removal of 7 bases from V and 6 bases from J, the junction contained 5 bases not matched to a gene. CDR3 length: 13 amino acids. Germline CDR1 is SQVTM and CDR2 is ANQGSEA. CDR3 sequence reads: CSGWTGGLQPQHF. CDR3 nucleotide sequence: TGCAGCGGATGGACAGGGGGCCTTCAGCCCCAGCATTTT. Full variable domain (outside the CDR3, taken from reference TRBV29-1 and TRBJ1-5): SAVISQKPSRDICQRGTSLTIQCQVDSQVTMMFWYRQQPGQSLTLIATANQGSEATYESGFVIDKFPISRPNLTFSTLTVSNMSPEDSSIYLCSGWTGGLQPQHFGDGTRLSIL.

CDR3: CASSKQGWGSPLHF. DNA for the CDR3: TGTGCCAGCAGTAAACAGGGGTGGGGGTCACCCCTCCACTTT. The chain carries TRBV7-2 and TRBJ1-6, with 7 bases matching TRBD1. V trimming: 6 bases; J trimming: 10 bases; junction bases outside the gene matches: 9. CDR3 length equals 14 residues. Germline V gives CDR1 SGHTA, CDR2 FQGNSA.

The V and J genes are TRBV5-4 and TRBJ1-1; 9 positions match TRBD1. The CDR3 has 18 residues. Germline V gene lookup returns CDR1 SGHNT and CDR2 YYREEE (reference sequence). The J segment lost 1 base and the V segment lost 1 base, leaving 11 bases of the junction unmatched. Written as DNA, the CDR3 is TGTGCCAGCAGCTTGTCCCGGACAGGGGCGGCCGGGAACACTGAAGCTTTCTTT. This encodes CASSLSRTGAAGNTEAFF.

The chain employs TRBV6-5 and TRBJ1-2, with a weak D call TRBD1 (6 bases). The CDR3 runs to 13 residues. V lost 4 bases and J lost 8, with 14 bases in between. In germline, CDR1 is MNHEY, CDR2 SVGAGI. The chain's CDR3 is CASSSGGGRGYTF. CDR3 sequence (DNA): TGTGCCAGCAGTTCTGGGGGGGGGCGAGGCTACACCTTC.